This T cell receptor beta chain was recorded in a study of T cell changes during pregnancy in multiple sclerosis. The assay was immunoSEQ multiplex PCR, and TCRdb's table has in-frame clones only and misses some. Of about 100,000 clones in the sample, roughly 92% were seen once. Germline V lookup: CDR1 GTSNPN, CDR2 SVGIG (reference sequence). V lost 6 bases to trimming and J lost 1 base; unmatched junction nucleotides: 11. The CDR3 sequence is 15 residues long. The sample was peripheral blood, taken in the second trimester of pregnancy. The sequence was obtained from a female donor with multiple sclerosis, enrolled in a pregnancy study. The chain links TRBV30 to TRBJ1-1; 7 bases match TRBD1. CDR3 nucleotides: TGTGCCTGTCGTGAGAGGGGACAGCGGAACACTGAAGCTTTCTTT. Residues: CACRERGQRNTEAFF. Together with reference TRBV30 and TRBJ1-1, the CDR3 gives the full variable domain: SQTIHQWPATLVQPVGSPLSLECTVEGTSNPNLYWYRQAAGRGLQLLFYSVGIGQISSEVPQNLSASRPQDRQFILSSKKLLLSDSGFYLCACRERGQRNTEAFFGQGTRLTVV.